The clone carrying this T cell receptor beta chain was recorded at least ten times. A single record per CDR3 protein comes from TCRdb applying MiXCR to the RT-PCR reads. Here the sample spans about 680,000 distinct CDR3 sequences, 12% to 15% being singletons. Germline CDR1 MNHNY, CDR2 SVGAGI (reference sequence). V gave up 8 bases and J gave up 7 bases; unmatched junction bases: 8. The CDR3 length is 13 residues. The receptor was isolated from a female donor in good health, serving as a healthy control. The chain links TRBV6-6 to TRBJ2-4; 7 nucleotides align to TRBD2. The sequenced material came from memory CD4+ T cells from blood. Here the CDR3 DNA reads TGTGCCAGCCCCTCTGGGAGGGAGAACATTCAGTACTTC. Its translation is CASPSGRENIQYF.